The 27 T cell receptor beta chains listed next were all sequenced from one sample in a study of brain T cells in children with intractable seizures. Sequenced by immunoSEQ multiplex PCR; TCRdb stores in-frame clones only, minus some. The profile covers 60,000 to 65,000 clones, with around 96% appearing a single time and 0.35% to 0.4% taken by the ten largest. The source was peripheral blood, collected at surgery. All receptors derive from a boy under two years old with focal cortical dysplasia and intractable seizures.

The chain couples TRBV6-5 to TRBJ2-7, with 9 bases that match TRBD1. The length of the CDR3 is 14 residues. Germline lookup yields CDR1 MNHEY and CDR2 SVGAGI. The V gene end was trimmed by 5 bases and the J gene end by 2 bases; junction bases not matched to a gene: 4. CDR3 nucleotide sequence: TGTGCCAGCAGTAGGGACAGGGCCCCCTACGAGCAGTACTTC. This translates into CASSRDRAPYEQYF.

The gene calls are TRBV29-1 and TRBJ1-3; D unresolved. CDR1 SQVTM and CDR2 ANQGSEA come from the germline V gene. This CDR3 region has 11 residues. V was clipped by 7 bases and J by 0 bases, with 4 bases between them. CDR3 coding DNA: TGCAGCGGTAGCTCTGGAAACACCATATATTTT. Its protein is CSGSSGNTIYF.

The chain has TRBV4-3 and TRBJ2-7, with a weak D call TRBD1 (6 bases). V was pared by 4 bases and J by 3 bases, with 16 bases between. The CDR3 sequence is 15 residues long. CDR1 LGHNA and CDR2 YSLEER come from the germline V gene. CDR3 DNA: TGCGCCAGCAGCCCAACCACAGGGATGTACTACGAGCAGTACTTC. Translation gives CASSPTTGMYYEQYF.

The J gene is TRBJ2-5, the V gene TRBV11-2; D remains ambiguous. Germline V gives CDR1 SGHAT, CDR2 FQNNGV. The CDR3 contains 14 residues. The V end lost 1 base, the J end lost 4 bases, and 10 bases lay between the germline ends. As DNA, the CDR3 is TGTGCCAGCAGCTTAGCCGGGTTAGGAGAGACCCAGTACTTC. Amino acids: CASSLAGLGETQYF. The full variable domain, in which reference TRBV11-2 and TRBJ2-5 provide the parts outside the CDR3, is EAGVAQSPRYKIIEKRQSVAFWCNPISGHATLYWYQQILGQGPKLLIQFQNNGVVDDSQLPKDRFSAERLKGVDSTLKIQPAKLEDSAVYLCASSLAGLGETQYFGPGTRLLVL.

This clone was seen just once. The V gene is TRBV6-5, the J gene TRBJ1-5; weak D call: TRBD1 (6 bases). The germline CDR1 and CDR2 sequences are MNHEY and SVGAGI. The CDR3 has 13 amino acids. Trimming shortened V by 7 bases and J by 5 bases, and 12 bases separated the two germline ends. The CDR3 loop reads CASITGLDQPQHF. The CDR3 coding sequence is TGTGCCAGCATTACAGGGTTGGATCAGCCCCAGCATTTT.

This clone was seen only once. V and J are TRBV10-1 and TRBJ2-3; TRBD1 is a possible D gene (6 bases). The V gene's germline CDR1 is WNHNN and CDR2 SYGVQD (reference sequence). The CDR3 is 14 residues long. V was trimmed by 5 bases and J by 1 base, leaving 10 bases between them. CDR3 DNA: TGCGCCAGCAGTTTCGACAGGCGCACAGATACGCAGTATTTT. This encodes CASSFDRRTDTQYF.

V and J are TRBV4-2 and TRBJ1-2; no firm D call. The germline V gene encodes CDR1 LGHNA and CDR2 YNFKEQ. The CDR3 sequence is 15 residues long. Trimming shortened V by 0 bases and J by 2 bases, and 10 bases separated the two germline ends. CDR3 amino acids: CASSQDEAGNYGYTF. CDR3 nucleotide sequence: TGTGCCAGCAGCCAAGATGAGGCCGGAAACTATGGCTACACCTTC.

In this sample, this clone turned up once. The gene calls are TRBV28 and TRBJ1-2, with D unresolved. The V gene's germline CDR1 is MDHEN and CDR2 SYDVKM. The V gene lost 5 bases and the J gene lost 6 bases, with 13 bases spanning the gap. The CDR3 has 13 amino acids. Here the CDR3 reads CASSPGSHHGYTF. DNA for the CDR3: TGTGCCAGCAGTCCCGGGTCCCATCATGGCTACACCTTC.

The chain couples TRBV19 to TRBJ2-2; D is possibly TRBD2 (5 bases). The CDR3 is 14 amino acids. The V gene's germline CDR1 is LNHDA and CDR2 SQIVND (reference sequence). V shed 9 bases and J shed 4 bases, with 15 bases lying between them. The CDR3, as DNA: TGTGCCAGGCCCCGCTCCGCGGGCACCGGGGAGCTGTTTTTT. Translating it yields CARPRSAGTGELFF.

This chain joins TRBV11-2 and TRBJ2-4, with D possibly being TRBD1 or TRBD2 (5 bases each). This CDR3 is built from 18 residues. The germline V gene encodes CDR1 SGHAT and CDR2 FQNNGV. V lost 3 bases to trimming and J lost 4 bases, with 22 bases between them. This CDR3 is CASSFTGPWFEGKNIQYF. CDR3 nucleotide sequence: TGTGCCAGCAGCTTCACGGGACCTTGGTTCGAGGGAAAAAACATTCAGTACTTC.

The chain joins TRBV6-6 to TRBJ1-4; D unclear. V was clipped by 6 bases and J by 5 bases, with 19 bases between them. The CDR3 loop spans 16 amino acids. Germline V CDR1 and CDR2: MNHNY, SVGAGI (reference sequence). The CDR3 loop reads CASSRSQGPLNEKLFF. The CDR3 bases are TGTGCCAGCAGCCGATCGCAAGGGCCCCTCAATGAAAAACTGTTTTTT.

The chain is built from TRBV7-9 and TRBJ1-3; 9 bases agree with TRBD1. CDR3 length equals 18 residues. In germline, CDR1 is SEHNR, CDR2 FQNEAQ (reference sequence). With 3 bases clipped from V and 3 bases from J, the junction kept 12 bases outside the gene matches. As DNA, the CDR3 is TGTGCCAGCAGCTTGTACACCGGGACAGGGAAGAGTGGAAACACCATATATTTT. Translation gives CASSLYTGTGKSGNTIYF.

V usage is TRBV7-9 and J usage is TRBJ1-2, with 9 positions matching TRBD1. V gave up 4 bases and J gave up 8 bases; unmatched junction bases: 17. Germline loops: CDR1 SEHNR, CDR2 FQNEAQ (reference sequence). The CDR3 runs 17 residues. This chain's CDR3 is CASSSQYTGQGKGGYTF. DNA for the CDR3: TGTGCCAGCAGCTCCCAATATACCGGACAGGGGAAAGGGGGCTACACCTTC.

The table lists this clone with a count of one. The J gene is TRBJ1-5, the V gene TRBV6-2 or TRBV6-3, with 8 bases matching TRBD1. V lost 5 bases and J lost 5; bases outside the gene matches: 8. Germline-derived CDR1 and CDR2 are MNHEY and SVGEGT. CDR3 size: 15 residues. As DNA, the CDR3 is TGTGCCAGCAGTGATATACAGGGGGGACATCAGCCCCAGCATTTT. Translation gives CASSDIQGGHQPQHF.

The rearrangement links TRBV19 to TRBJ2-5, with D tentatively TRBD1 (6 bases). Trimming pared 6 bases from V and 5 bases from J, leaving 16 bases between. Germline CDR1 reads LNHDA; CDR2 reads SQIVND (reference sequence). This CDR3 contains 14 residues. The CDR3 reads CASSIAGVSETQYF. The CDR3 DNA reads TGTGCCAGTAGCATCGCAGGGGTGTCGGAGACCCAGTACTTC.

The chain joins TRBV15 to TRBJ2-5; 9 bases map to TRBD1. The CDR3 sequence is 16 residues long. V shed 5 bases and J 2 bases; nucleotides not matched to a gene: 9. Germline CDR1 and CDR2: LNHNV and YYDKDF (reference sequence). CDR3 nucleotides: TGTGCCACCAGCGATACACAGGGGGCCGGACAAGAGACCCAGTACTTC. As protein: CATSDTQGAGQETQYF.

As to this clone: One junction end does not reproduce the germline sequence, and a read error may be involved. The chain is built from TRBV4-2 and TRBJ2-1, with a tentative D call TRBD2 (6 bases). CDR3 length equals 13 residues. The V gene's germline CDR1 is LGHNA and CDR2 YNFKEQ. CDR3 sequence reads: CASSQEAGAWGVF. DNA of the CDR3: TGTGCCAGCAGCCAAGAAGCTGGCGCTTGGGGGGTCTTC.

V and J are TRBV18 and TRBJ1-1, with 7 bases that match TRBD1. The CDR3 is made up of 15 amino acids. Trimming took 5 bases from V and 2 from J; bases not matched to a gene: 8. The germline V gene encodes CDR1 KGHSH and CDR2 LQKENI. The CDR3 loop is CASSSWTGLNTEAFF. The CDR3 DNA reads TGTGCCAGCTCATCCTGGACAGGCCTAAACACTGAAGCTTTCTTT. Together with reference TRBV18 and TRBJ1-1, the CDR3 gives the full variable domain: NAGVMQNPRHLVRRRGQEARLRCSPMKGHSHVYWYRQLPEEGLKFMVYLQKENIIDESGMPKERFSAEFPKEGPSILRIQQVVRGDSAAYFCASSSWTGLNTEAFFGQGTRLTVV.

V usage is TRBV10-3 and J usage is TRBJ2-1, with D possibly matching TRBD1 (6 bases). CDR1 ENHRY and CDR2 SYGVKD come from the germline V gene. There are 16 residues in the CDR3. With 6 bases removed from V and 8 bases from J, the gap between germline ends came to 23 bases. The CDR3 DNA reads as TGTGCCATCAGCCCACCGTTGAGGGGGAGTAGTTATGAGCAGTTCTTC. It is translated as CAISPPLRGSSYEQFF.

The V call is TRBV19, the J call TRBJ2-3; no firm D call. The germline V and J ends were trimmed by 4 bases and 0 bases, with 8 bases remaining between them. Germline V gives CDR1 LNHDA, CDR2 SQIVND (reference sequence). The CDR3 consists of 14 residues. The CDR3 sequence: CASSSQISTDTQYF. CDR3 in DNA: TGTGCCAGTAGTAGTCAAATTAGCACAGATACGCAGTATTTT.

This rearrangement joins TRBV15 to TRBJ2-5, with D perhaps TRBD1 (6 bases). The CDR3 has 15 amino acids. Germline CDR1 reads LNHNV; CDR2 reads YYDKDF (reference sequence). The ends were cut back, 0 bases at V and 5 bases at J, with 13 bases in the middle. The CDR3 DNA reads TGTGCCACCAGCAGAGATCAAGGGGGATTGGAGACCCAGTACTTC. Its protein is CATSRDQGGLETQYF.

The rearrangement joins TRBV7-2 to TRBJ2-2; the D gene is possibly TRBD1 (6 bases). Germline V CDR1 and CDR2: SGHTA, FQGNSA. The CDR3 is made up of 14 amino acids. The V end lost 3 bases, the J end lost 5 bases, and 10 bases lay between the germline ends. The CDR3 is CASSFRGYTGELFF. CDR3 sequence (DNA): TGTGCCAGCAGCTTTAGGGGGTATACCGGGGAGCTGTTTTTT.

The chain employs TRBV12-3 or TRBV12-4 and TRBJ1-6, with a weak D call TRBD1 (5 bases). Trimming stripped 2 bases from V and 9 bases from J, with 8 bases between. This CDR3 comprises 13 residues. CDR3: CASSLFGGSPLHF. The CDR3 nucleotides read TGTGCCAGCAGTTTATTTGGGGGTTCACCCCTCCACTTT.

The rearrangement uses TRBV5-1 and TRBJ1-1; 7 nucleotides match TRBD1. Germline-derived CDR1 and CDR2 are SGHRS and YFSETQ. With V trimmed by 4 bases and J by 2 bases, 8 bases remained unmatched. This CDR3 comprises 15 residues. This chain's CDR3 is CASSLGTVRNTEAFF. CDR3 nucleotides: TGCGCCAGCAGCCTTGGGACAGTGAGAAACACTGAAGCTTTCTTT.

This chain uses TRBV19 with TRBJ1-1, with 8 bases aligning to TRBD1. Germline CDR1 is LNHDA and CDR2 is SQIVND (reference sequence). The CDR3 spans 14 residues. J lost 4 bases, V lost 6 bases, and 7 bases had no gene match. The CDR3 DNA sequence: TGTGCCAGTAGCACAGGGGGTAGGGGCACTGAAGCTTTCTTT. The encoded protein is CASSTGGRGTEAFF.

This chain links TRBV3-1 (or the pseudogene TRBV3-2) with TRBJ1-2; no definite D call. CDR1 and CDR2 (germline): LGHDT, YNNKEL (reference sequence). This CDR3 is 13 amino acids long. V was pared by 0 bases and J by 3 bases, with 5 bases between. The CDR3 here is CASSQEGYYGYTF. CDR3 nucleotide sequence: TGTGCCAGCAGCCAAGAAGGGTACTATGGCTACACCTTC.

V usage is TRBV9 and J usage is TRBJ2-1, with TRBD2 matching 12 bases. The V and J ends lost 2 bases and 7 bases, in that order; junction bases with no gene match: 4. Germline V gives CDR1 SGDLS, CDR2 YYNGEE. This CDR3 region has 15 residues. The CDR3 nucleotides read TGTGCCAGCAGCGTTGGACTAGCGGGGAAGAATGAGCAGTTCTTC. This gives the protein CASSVGLAGKNEQFF.